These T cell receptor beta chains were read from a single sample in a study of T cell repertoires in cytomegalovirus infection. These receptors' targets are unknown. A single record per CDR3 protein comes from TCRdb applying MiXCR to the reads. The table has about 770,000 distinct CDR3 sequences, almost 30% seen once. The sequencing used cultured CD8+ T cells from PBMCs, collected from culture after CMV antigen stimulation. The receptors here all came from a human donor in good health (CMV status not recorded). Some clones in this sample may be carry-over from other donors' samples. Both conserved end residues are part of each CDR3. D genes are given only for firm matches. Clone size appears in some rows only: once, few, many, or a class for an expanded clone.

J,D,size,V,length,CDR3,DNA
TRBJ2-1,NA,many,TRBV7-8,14,CASTVAVSGNEQFF,TGTGCCAGCACAGTGGCGGTGAGCGGGAATGAGCAGTTCTTC
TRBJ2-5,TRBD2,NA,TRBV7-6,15,CASSKAGGSQETQYF,TGTGCCAGCAGCAAAGCGGGGGGCAGTCAAGAGACCCAGTACTTC
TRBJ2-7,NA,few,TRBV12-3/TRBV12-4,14,CASSPFEGGDEQYF,TGTGCCAGCAGCCCATTCGAAGGGGGAGACGAGCAGTACTTC
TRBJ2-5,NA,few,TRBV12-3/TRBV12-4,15,CASSTTESEGETQYF,TGTGCCAGCAGTACGACAGAATCCGAGGGGGAGACCCAGTACTTC
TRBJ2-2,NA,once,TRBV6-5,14,CASSLRSRPGELFF,TGTGCCAGCAGCCTCCGCAGTCGCCCCGGGGAGCTGTTTTTT
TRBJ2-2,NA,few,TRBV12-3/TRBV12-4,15,CASSFVGANTGELFF,TGTGCCAGCAGTTTTGTGGGAGCGAACACCGGGGAGCTGTTTTTT
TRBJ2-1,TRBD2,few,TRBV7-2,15,CASSFTSGLDNEQFF,TGTGCCAGCAGCTTTACATCGGGACTAGACAATGAGCAGTTCTTC
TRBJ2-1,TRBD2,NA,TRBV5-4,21,CASSPRGGTSGGYLHYNEQFF,TGTGCCAGCAGCCCTCGTGGGGGTACTAGCGGGGGGTACCTACACTACAATGAGCAGTTCTTC
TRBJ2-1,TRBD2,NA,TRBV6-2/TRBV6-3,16,CASSILTSGGNNEQFF,TGTGCCAGCAGTATCCTAACTAGCGGGGGGAACAATGAGCAGTTCTTC
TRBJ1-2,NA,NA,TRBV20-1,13,CSARVRPHYDYTF,TGCAGTGCTAGAGTCAGACCTCACTATGACTACACCTTC
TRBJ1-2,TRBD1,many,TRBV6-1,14,CASSELGQGLDYTF,TGTGCCAGCAGTGAACTGGGACAGGGACTCGACTACACCTTC
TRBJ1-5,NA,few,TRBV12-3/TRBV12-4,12,CASCEKNQPQHF,TGTGCCAGCTGTGAGAAAAATCAGCCCCAGCATTTT
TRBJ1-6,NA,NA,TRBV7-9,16,CASSLKGPSYNSPLHF,TGTGCCAGCAGCTTAAAGGGGCCTTCCTATAATTCACCCCTCCACTTT
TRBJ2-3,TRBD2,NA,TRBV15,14,CATTMGLGGDTQYF,TGTGCCACCACCATGGGACTAGGCGGAGATACGCAGTATTTT
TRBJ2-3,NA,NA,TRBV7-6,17,CASSFPGEEGSTDTQYF,TGTGCCAGCAGCTTCCCCGGTGAGGAAGGAAGCACAGATACGCAGTATTTT
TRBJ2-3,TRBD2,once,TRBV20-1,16,CSARDQGLAVADTQYF,TGCAGTGCTAGAGATCAGGGACTAGCGGTGGCAGATACGCAGTATTTT
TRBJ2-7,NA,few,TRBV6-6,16,CASRAGTPYREDEQYF,TGTGCCAGCAGGGCCGGGACACCCTACCGAGAGGACGAGCAGTACTTC
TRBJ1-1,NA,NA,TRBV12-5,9,CASGLSAFF,TGTGCTAGTGGTTTGTCAGCTTTCTTT
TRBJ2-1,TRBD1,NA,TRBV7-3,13,CASRYGQANEQFF,TGTGCCAGCAGGTACGGACAGGCCAATGAGCAGTTCTTC
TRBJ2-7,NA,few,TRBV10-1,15,CASSRTGDRDHEQYF,TGCGCCAGCAGTCGTACGGGTGATCGCGACCACGAGCAGTACTTC
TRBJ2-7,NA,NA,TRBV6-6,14,CASVQDLQSYEQYF,TGTGCCAGCGTTCAGGACTTACAGTCCTACGAGCAGTACTTC
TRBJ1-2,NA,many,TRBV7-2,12,CASSHQGWGYTF,TGTGCCAGCAGCCATCAGGGTTGGGGCTACACCTTC
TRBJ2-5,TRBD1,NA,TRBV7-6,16,CASSFPRTGGEETQYF,TGTGCCAGCAGCTTCCCGAGGACAGGGGGCGAGGAGACCCAGTACTTC
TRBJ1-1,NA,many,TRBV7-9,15,CASSSSVGGYTEAFF,TGTGCCAGCAGCTCCTCGGTAGGGGGGTACACTGAAGCTTTCTTT
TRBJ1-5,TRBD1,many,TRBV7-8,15,CASSPGQGLGQPQHF,TGTGCCAGCAGCCCAGGACAGGGCCTCGGTCAGCCCCAGCATTTT
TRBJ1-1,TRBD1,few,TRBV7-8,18,CASSRNPGQVALNTEAFF,TGTGCCAGCAGCCGTAACCCGGGACAGGTGGCCCTCAACACTGAAGCTTTCTTT
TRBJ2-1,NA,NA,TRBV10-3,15,CAITPRQGGYNEQFF,TGTGCCATCACTCCTAGACAGGGAGGTTACAATGAGCAGTTCTTC
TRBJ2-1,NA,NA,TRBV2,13,CASEGLPDNEQFF,TGTGCTAGCGAGGGCCTGCCTGACAATGAGCAGTTCTTC
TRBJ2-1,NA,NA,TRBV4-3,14,CASSQEVVPNEQFF,TGCGCCAGCAGCCAAGAGGTGGTCCCCAATGAGCAGTTCTTC
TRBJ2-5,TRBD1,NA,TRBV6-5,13,CASRTGVHETQYF,TGTGCCAGCAGGACAGGGGTGCACGAGACCCAGTACTTC
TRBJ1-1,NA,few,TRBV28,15,CASSSYTGENTEAFF,TGTGCCAGCAGTTCGTATACGGGTGAGAACACTGAAGCTTTCTTT
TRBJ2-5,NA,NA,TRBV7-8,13,CASSSLEGETQYF,TGTGCCAGCAGCTCCCTCGAGGGCGAGACCCAGTACTTC
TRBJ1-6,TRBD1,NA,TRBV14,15,CASRQDRGYNSPLHF,TGTGCCAGCAGACAGGACAGGGGGTATAATTCACCCCTCCACTTT
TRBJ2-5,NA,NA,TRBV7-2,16,CASSLKGWVSQETQYF,TGTGCCAGCAGCTTAAAGGGATGGGTATCCCAAGAGACCCAGTACTTC
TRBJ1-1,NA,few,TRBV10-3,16,CAISEHPQEVNTEAFF,TGTGCCATCAGTGAACACCCACAGGAGGTGAACACTGAAGCTTTCTTT
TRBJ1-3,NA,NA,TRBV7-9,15,CASTPNRGSGNTIYF,TGTGCCAGCACCCCAAACAGAGGCTCTGGAAACACCATATATTTT
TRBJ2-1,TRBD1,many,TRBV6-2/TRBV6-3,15,CASSYGGQGWGEQFF,TGTGCCAGCAGTTACGGGGGACAGGGATGGGGTGAGCAGTTCTTC
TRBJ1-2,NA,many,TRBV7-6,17,CASSHGTVLPSFDGYTF,TGTGCCAGCAGCCATGGAACGGTCCTACCAAGTTTTGATGGCTACACCTTC
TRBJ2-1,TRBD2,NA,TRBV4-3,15,CASSQDPQTSDEQFF,TGCGCCAGCAGCCAAGATCCGCAGACTAGCGATGAGCAGTTCTTC
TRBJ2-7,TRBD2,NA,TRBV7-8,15,CASSLEVGGAHEQYF,TGTGCCAGCAGCTTAGAGGTCGGGGGGGCCCACGAGCAGTACTTC
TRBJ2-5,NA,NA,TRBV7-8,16,CASSKGLGEAEETQYF,TGTGCCAGCAGCAAAGGCCTAGGGGAGGCAGAAGAGACCCAGTACTTC
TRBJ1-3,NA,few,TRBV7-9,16,CASSVIRDISGNTIYF,TGTGCCAGCAGCGTGATCCGGGACATCTCTGGAAACACCATATATTTT
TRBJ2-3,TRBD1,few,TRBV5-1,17,CASSLGLGQGPTDTQYF,TGCGCCAGCAGCTTAGGCCTGGGACAGGGGCCCACAGATACGCAGTATTTT
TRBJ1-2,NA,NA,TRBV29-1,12,CSAPGVFYGYTF,TGCAGCGCTCCGGGGGTATTCTATGGCTACACCTTC
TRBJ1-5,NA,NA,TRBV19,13,CASSGHPNQPQHF,TGTGCCAGTAGTGGACACCCCAATCAGCCCCAGCATTTT
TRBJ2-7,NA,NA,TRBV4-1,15,CASSLLPIPNYELYF,TGCGCCAGCAGTCTTCTTCCCATACCGAACTACGAGCTGTACTTC
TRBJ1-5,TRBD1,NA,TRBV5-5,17,CASSWELGQENKGPQHF,TGTGCCAGCAGCTGGGAGCTGGGACAGGAGAATAAAGGGCCCCAGCATTTT
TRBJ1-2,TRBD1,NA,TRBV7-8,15,CASSLGTGVGYGYTF,TGTGCCAGCAGCTTAGGGACAGGGGTTGGGTATGGCTACACCTTC
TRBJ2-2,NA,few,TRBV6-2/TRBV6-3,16,CASSPYREVDTGELFF,TGTGCCAGCAGCCCTTACAGGGAGGTAGACACCGGGGAGCTGTTTTTT
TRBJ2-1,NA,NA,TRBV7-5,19,CISVSEAYGLDSSYNEQFF,NA
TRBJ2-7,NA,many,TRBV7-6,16,CASSLESGEASYEQYF,TGTGCCAGCAGCTTAGAGTCCGGGGAAGCCAGCTACGAGCAGTACTTC
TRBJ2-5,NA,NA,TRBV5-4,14,CASSLSWVGETQYF,TGTGCCAGCAGCTTGTCTTGGGTCGGGGAGACCCAGTACTTC
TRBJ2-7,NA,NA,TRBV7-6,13,CASSSRLQSEQYF,TGTGCCAGCAGCTCTCGACTTCAATCTGAGCAGTACTTC
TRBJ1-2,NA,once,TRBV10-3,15,CAISESREALYGYTF,TGTGCCATCAGTGAATCCCGGGAGGCCCTCTATGGCTACACCTTC
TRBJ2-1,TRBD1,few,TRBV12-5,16,CASGLGTGPYYNEQFF,TGTGCTAGTGGTTTGGGGACAGGGCCCTATTACAATGAGCAGTTCTTC